This passage covers 10 T cell receptor beta chains from one sample sequenced in a study of cytomegalovirus exposure and HLA in healthy donors. Data came from immunoSEQ multiplex PCR; TCRdb stores just in-frame clones and leaves some out. The table records over 110,000 clones, about 88% of them present only once. The sequenced sample consisted of PBMCs. All receptors come from a man between 18 and 29 years old in good health and CMV-seropositive.

The table lists this clone with many counts. This chain uses TRBV19 with TRBJ2-7; no reliable D call. With 3 bases removed from V and 0 bases from J, the gap between germline ends came to 9 bases. The CDR3 sequence is 14 residues long. Looked up from germline, CDR1 is LNHDA and CDR2 is SQIVND (reference sequence). CDR3 sequence: CASSMSATSYEQYF. The CDR3 DNA sequence: TGTGCCAGTAGTATGAGCGCAACCTCCTACGAGCAGTACTTC.

The rearrangement joins TRBV29-1 to TRBJ2-3; weak D call: TRBD2 (6 bases). From germline, CDR1 is SQVTM and CDR2 ANQGSEA. The CDR3 runs 16 residues. Trimming shortened V by 4 bases and J by 1 base, and 18 bases separated the two germline ends. CDR3 bases: TGCAGCGTTGTGCAGGGTGGCGGGGCCCGCACAGATACGCAGTATTTT. Amino acids: CSVVQGGGARTDTQYF.

The V and J genes are TRBV4-2 and TRBJ2-3; 9 nucleotides align to TRBD2. Germline CDR1 LGHNA, CDR2 YNFKEQ. The CDR3 loop spans 17 amino acids. J lost 4 bases, V lost 0 bases, and 8 bases had no gene match. CDR3 nucleotide sequence: TGTGCCAGCAGCCAAGATCTTGCGGGGGGGCCAGCAGATACGCAGTATTTT. Its protein product is CASSQDLAGGPADTQYF.

DNA for the CDR3: TGTGCCAGCAGCTTGCTGCTAGCGGACTACAATGAGCAGTTCTTC. Its protein product is CASSLLLADYNEQFF. This chain connects TRBV5-5 to TRBJ2-1, with 7 bases matching TRBD2. Unmatched junction bases numbered 4, after V lost 1 base and J lost 3 bases. CDR1 is SGHKS, CDR2 YYEKEE, per germline (reference sequence). This CDR3 has 15 amino acids.

The rearrangement uses TRBV2 and TRBJ2-7; D may be TRBD1 (6 bases). The CDR3 is 13 amino acids. The V end was cut by 5 bases, the J end by 4 bases, with 12 bases between. CDR1 and CDR2 from the germline V gene are SNHLY and FYNNEI. CDR3: CASSYTGMYEQYF. Here the CDR3 DNA reads TGTGCCAGCAGTTATACAGGGATGTACGAGCAGTACTTC.

The CDR3 is CASSPILAGDAVGRVEQFF. The CDR3 region has the DNA TGTGCCAGCAGCCCGATACTAGCGGGAGATGCGGTAGGGAGAGTTGAGCAGTTCTTC. The rearrangement uses TRBV7-9 and TRBJ2-1; 11 bases line up with TRBD2. There are 19 residues in the CDR3. Germline V gene lookup returns CDR1 SEHNR and CDR2 FQNEAQ (reference sequence). J was trimmed by 9 bases and V by 5 bases; bases with no gene match: 21. Full variable domain (rest looked up from reference TRBV7-9 and TRBJ2-1): DTGVSQNPRHKITKRGQNVTFRCDPISEHNRLYWYRQTLGQGPEFLTYFQNEAQLEKSRLLSDRFSAERPKGSFSTLEIQRTEQGDSAMYLCASSPILAGDAVGRVEQFFGPGTRLTVL.

The chain joins TRBV5-8 to TRBJ2-2, with 8 bases matching TRBD2. Germline CDR1 and CDR2: SGHTS and YDEGEE. Trimming at V came to 0 bases and at J to 5 bases, leaving 3 bases not matched to a gene. The CDR3 has 15 residues. CDR3 region: CASSLAPGGTGELFF. The CDR3 DNA reads as TGTGCCAGCAGCTTGGCCCCGGGGGGGACCGGGGAGCTGTTTTTT.

This clone was observed once. The chain employs TRBV7-8 and TRBJ2-3; 10 bases align to TRBD2. The germline V gene encodes CDR1 SGHVS and CDR2 FQNEAQ. J was trimmed by 2 bases and V by 5 bases; bases with no gene match: 13. The CDR3 sequence is 18 residues long. CDR3 sequence: CASSRMTGSGGVTDTQYF. The CDR3 DNA reads TGTGCCAGCAGCCGTATGACGGGCAGCGGGGGGGTCACAGATACGCAGTATTTT.

The chain couples TRBV6-5 to TRBJ2-3; 8 bases fit TRBD2. CDR3 length: 14 amino acids. The germline gives CDR1 MNHEY, CDR2 SVGAGI. Losses at the gene ends were 6 bases for V and 2 bases for J; bases not matched to a gene: 4. Here the CDR3 DNA reads TGTGCCAGCAGCCTGCGGGGGGCCACAGATACGCAGTATTTT. This translates into CASSLRGATDTQYF.

This clone was seen a handful of times. The CDR3 bases are TGTGCCAGCAGGTTAATAGCGGGGGGGCTGTACGAGCAGTACTTC. It is translated as CASRLIAGGLYEQYF. The chain couples TRBV7-2 to TRBJ2-7, with TRBD2 matching 11 bases. CDR3 length equals 15 residues. Germline loops: CDR1 SGHTA, CDR2 FQGNSA. J was trimmed by 4 bases and V by 6 bases; bases with no gene match: 8.